This TCR beta chain was identified in a study of shared clonotypes between healthy human individuals (dated by TCRdb to about 2020). Looking at the study overall: The cohort included three men and two women between 18 and 49 years of age. Leukapheresis yielded between about 0.8 and 8.9 billion PBMCs per donor. Per donor, three plates each were used for CD4 naive and CD4 memory, two for CD8 naive, and one for CD8 memory. To estimate repertoire size and how much clonotype sharing occurs between individuals, the study deeply sequenced the blood TCR repertoires of five or six healthy adults. To increase sequencing depth and limit assay-specific biases, TCR repertoire library preparation and sequencing were carried out by different laboratories using diverse techniques.

For the CD8 naive samples, CD45RO-negative cells were positively selected for CCR7, yielding a CD45RA+CCR7+ population from which TemRA cells were excluded. Donors were healthy HIV-negative adults with no recently reported acute infections or vaccinations. Every donor was a Caucasian adult living in Nashville, Tennessee, USA. Blood was obtained by leukapheresis, after which PBMCs were separated by Ficoll-Histopaque density gradient centrifugation and cryopreserved in liquid nitrogen vapor phase. Analytical flow cytometry was used to check the purity and quantity of every magnetically sorted T cell population. Genomic DNA was isolated from each sorted fraction and quantified by UV absorbance on a Nanodrop 2000c. Study-level results and caveats: Based on pairwise subsampling, the degree of clonotype sharing among donors was expected to be affected by sequencing depth. The small number of donors limited the genetic and exposure-history diversity represented. Larger estimated clonotype richness was generally found for naive subsets than for memory subsets. Sampling was restricted to blood, and TCR repertoires in tissue are likely to differ from TCR repertoires in blood. Compared with non-shared clonotypes, the clonotypes found in all four sorted-subset donors had higher generation probabilities. When a handful of donors were compared, the shared fraction of clonotypes was around 5% for naive CD4, over 3% for naive CD8, roughly 2.5% for memory CD4, and approximately 0.4% for memory CD8. Incomplete sequencing was indicated by rarefaction of sorted-subset datasets, despite the large sequencing depth.

This clone appeared once. The specificity of this receptor is unknown. Base qualities were left out, and no much larger clone turns up one base away. Using the deep immunoSEQ assay, TCR CDR3 regions were amplified from genomic DNA by multiplex PCR. For each cell subset, the extracted genomic DNA was distributed evenly across all wells of several immunoSEQ 96-well plates, and each plate served as one replicate. Each replicate PCR for sorted subsets received around 200 ng genomic DNA, equal to about 30,000 T cell genomes. The purified libraries were quantified using a Qubit 3.0 fluorometer, sized with a Bioanalyzer 2100, and then quantified again using the KAPA Library Quantification kit. Each immunoSEQ 96-well plate was sequenced on its own single-read 150-cycle Illumina NextSeq 550 flow cell. On the study's bioinformatics: Because the immunoSEQ output held only junctional sequences and lacked quality scores, the filtering could not match the filtering applied to full-length reads. To assign V/J genes and CDR3, sequences were annotated against IMGT germline references using PyIR, a Python wrapper for IgBLAST v1.9. Any read was removed if the V/J assignment was weak (E-value above 1e-6), the CDR3 was missing, or the read contained stop codons, out-of-frame junctions, or ambiguous translated residues. V3J clonotypes were defined as sequences sharing the same inferred V gene, J gene, and CDR3 amino acid sequence. To compute the percentage overlap between repertoires, the number of shared unique clonotypes was divided by the size of the smaller repertoire. Repertoire richness was assessed with RTK rarefaction, the Chao1 estimator, and Recon v2.1 estimates of unobserved clonotypes. For all TCRbeta clonotypes obtained by the gDNA method from several donors, generation probabilities were computed with OLGA. TCRdb mirrors the immuneACCESS table, restricted to in-frame sequences. Some clones are absent from its copies; in checked studies, under half trace to an unresolved V gene, and the reason for the others is unknown. V and J calls and clone size follow that table, whereas D and trimming were derived from the DNA. In all, the sample holds a few million clones, and around 95% of those were seen once. The top ten hold around 1.7% of the sample.

The TCR was taken from a man aged 18-30 years in good health. Some clones in this sample may be carry-over from other donors' samples. The sample consisted of naive CD8+ T cells from PBMCs. What this sample's cell subset or site label stands for: CD45RA+CCR7+.

The encoded CDR3 is CAWIGGSNYGYTF. The nucleotides are TGTGCCTGGATAGGGGGATCAAACTATGGCTACACCTTC. Here the chain combines TRBV30 and TRBJ1-2; the D gene is perhaps TRBD1, from 6 matching bases. The CDR3 sequence holds 13 residues, the cysteine and phenylalanine included. Left in the record is the CDR3 DNA by itself, 39 bases read in frame from the first base. The V end loses 4 bases and the J end loses 2 bases, and a stretch of 11 bases separates them. CDR1 GTSNPN and CDR2 SVGIG were looked up in the germline V gene (reference sequence).